These 9 T cell receptor beta chains came from one sample sequenced in a study of beta chain features in type 1 diabetes. cDNA synthesis used the whole RNA isolate, giving expressed TCRB sequences. The method was immunoSEQ multiplex PCR; TCRdb's version includes in-frame clones alone and lacks a portion of them. Here the sample spans almost 350,000 clones, 7% to 9% being singletons. The sequencing sample was made of central memory CD4+ T cells from blood. The receptors were gathered from a woman between 18 and 30 years old in good health.

This clone came up a few times. V usage is TRBV2 and J usage is TRBJ2-4; a possible D gene is TRBD2 (5 bases). Germline lookup yields CDR1 SNHLY and CDR2 FYNNEI. CDR3 length: 13 residues. V shed 5 bases and J shed 8 bases, with 13 bases lying between them. This chain's CDR3 is CASSSPRADIQYF. Here the CDR3 DNA reads TGTGCCAGCAGTTCCCCGAGGGCGGACATTCAGTACTTC.

This clone was seen a few times. This sequence joins TRBV5-4 and TRBJ1-4, with unresolved D. This CDR3 spans 14 amino acids. Germline CDR1 reads SGHNT; CDR2 reads YYREEE (reference sequence). Trimming removed 4 bases at V and 11 bases at J, with 18 bases between. Here the CDR3 DNA reads TGTGCCAGCAGCCCCGGTCGGGAAGTAGGGAAACTGTTTTTT. Amino acids: CASSPGREVGKLFF.

The chain carries TRBV7-9 and TRBJ2-6, with 7 bases fitting TRBD1. Germline V gives CDR1 SEHNR, CDR2 FQNEAQ (reference sequence). V dropped 0 bases and J dropped 3; count of bases not matched to a gene: 5. CDR3 length: 17 amino acids. CDR3 residues: CASSLAAGGNGANVLTF. DNA of the CDR3: TGTGCCAGCAGCTTAGCGGCAGGGGGTAATGGGGCCAACGTCCTGACTTTC. Combining the CDR3 with reference TRBV7-9 and TRBJ2-6 gives the whole variable domain DTGVSQNPRHKITKRGQNVTFRCDPISEHNRLYWYRQTLGQGPEFLTYFQNEAQLEKSRLLSDRFSAERPKGSFSTLEIQRTEQGDSAMYLCASSLAAGGNGANVLTFGAGSRLTVL.

The rearrangement joins TRBV7-2 to TRBJ1-3; possibly TRBD1 for D (6 bases). The length of the CDR3 is 14 residues. From germline, CDR1 is SGHTA and CDR2 FQGNSA. V lost 3 bases and J 4 bases, leaving 10 bases between the germline ends. CDR3 sequence (DNA): TGTGCCAGCAGCTTTACCGGGACAGGAAACACCATATATTTT. It is translated as CASSFTGTGNTIYF. Combining the CDR3 with reference TRBV7-2 and TRBJ1-3 gives the whole variable domain GAGVSQSPSNKVTEKGKDVELRCDPISGHTALYWYRQSLGQGLEFLIYFQGNSAPDKSGLPSDRFSAERTGGSVSTLTIQRTQQEDSAVYLCASSFTGTGNTIYFGEGSWLTVV.

The J gene is TRBJ2-3, the V gene TRBV11-2, with D hard to call. This CDR3 region has 15 residues. V lost 3 bases to trimming and J lost 4 bases, with 14 bases between them. Per germline, CDR1 SGHAT and CDR2 FQNNGV. The CDR3 DNA sequence: TGTGCCAGCAGCTTGAAGTTGCGGATCTCAGATACGCAGTATTTT. Translated: CASSLKLRISDTQYF.

This chain links TRBV5-4 with TRBJ2-6, with 7 bases aligning to TRBD1. V lost 4 bases and J lost 4; bases outside the gene matches: 8. The length of the CDR3 is 16 residues. Germline CDR1 reads SGHNT; CDR2 reads YYREEE (reference sequence). CDR3 DNA: TGTGCCAGCAGCCTCAACAGGGGCGCCGGGGCCAACGTCCTGACTTTC. This codes for CASSLNRGAGANVLTF.

This rearrangement joins TRBV7-9 to TRBJ2-7; TRBD1 aligns across 8 bases. CDR1 and CDR2 (germline): SEHNR, FQNEAQ (reference sequence). The length of the CDR3 is 15 residues. With 4 bases clipped from V and 5 bases from J, the junction kept 10 bases outside the gene matches. CDR3 nucleotides: TGTGCCAGCAGCTCCACCGGGACAGGTGTCCACGAGCAGTACTTC. Encoded protein: CASSSTGTGVHEQYF.

V usage is TRBV6-6 and J usage is TRBJ2-5; D possibly corresponds to TRBD1 (5 bases). The CDR3 covers 10 residues. Germline loops: CDR1 MNHNY, CDR2 SVGAGI (reference sequence). The V end lost 10 bases, the J end lost 7 bases, and 10 bases lay between the germline ends. The CDR3 nucleotides are TGTGCCACCAGGGCAGGGACCCAGTACTTC. It specifies CATRAGTQYF.

This clone was counted a few times. This chain joins TRBV4-3 and TRBJ2-1; D unresolved. Germline CDR1 and CDR2: LGHNA and YSLEER. The CDR3 runs to 15 residues. Trimming left V 0 bases short and J 7 bases short, with 13 bases between. The CDR3 sequence: CASSQESSVGNEQFF. The CDR3 DNA follows: TGCGCCAGCAGCCAAGAATCTAGTGTCGGTAATGAGCAGTTCTTC.